This T cell receptor (beta chain) was observed in a study of control samples from healthy donors and cancer patients. There are 15 residues in the CDR3. J was trimmed by 3 bases and V by 3 bases; bases with no gene match: 5. Germline CDR1 and CDR2: MNHNS and SASEGT. Measured with immunoSEQ multiplex PCR; TCRdb has only the in-frame clones, and not every one. The sample lists 100,000 to 150,000 clones, approximately 92% seen once, with around 6% in the top ten. This receptor was taken from a man younger than 35 in good health. Sequencing was performed on blood. The chain has TRBV6-1 and TRBJ1-2; 9 nucleotides match TRBD1. The CDR3: CASSEGRDRDYGYTF. The DNA of the CDR3 is TGTGCCAGCAGTGAGGGGAGGGACAGGGACTATGGCTACACCTTC.